This TCR beta chain emerged from a study of CD8 T cells in ankylosing spondylitis. Remarks on this clonotype: Its specificity is not known.

Study-level points and caveats: The study identified a TCR beta motif of seven or eight highly homologous variants that appeared characteristic of ankylosing spondylitis blood. As reported, disease-linked clones showed significant enrichment in matched ankylosing spondylitis synovial fluid.

In TCRdb, the 5' RACE reads were re-called with MiXCR into one record per CDR3 protein. The sample contains around 130,000 distinct CDR3 sequences, over 15% of which appear only once. The CDR3 runs 15 residues. Trimming pared 3 bases from V and 2 bases from J, leaving 11 bases between. CDR1 and CDR2 (germline): MGHDK, SYGVNS. J is TRBJ1-5 and V is TRBV25-1; the D is unclear. This TCR came from a male donor with ankylosing spondylitis. The sequenced sample was blood, either unsorted or a sorted T cell fraction (not recorded which). The CDR3: CASSEWGGGNQPQHF. The CDR3 nucleotides read TGTGCCAGCAGTGAGTGGGGTGGGGGCAATCAGCCCCAGCATTTT.